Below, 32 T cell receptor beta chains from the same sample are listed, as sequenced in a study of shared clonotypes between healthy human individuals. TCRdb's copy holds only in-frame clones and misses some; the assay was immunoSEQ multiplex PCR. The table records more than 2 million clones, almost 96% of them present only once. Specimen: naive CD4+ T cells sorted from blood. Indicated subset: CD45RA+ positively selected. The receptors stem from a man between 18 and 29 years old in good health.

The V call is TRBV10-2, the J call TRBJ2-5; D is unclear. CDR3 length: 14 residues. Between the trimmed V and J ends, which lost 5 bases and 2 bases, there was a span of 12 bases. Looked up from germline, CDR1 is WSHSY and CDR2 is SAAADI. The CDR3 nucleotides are TGCGCCAGCAGTCTAACAGATTTACAAGAGACCCAGTACTTC. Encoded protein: CASSLTDLQETQYF.

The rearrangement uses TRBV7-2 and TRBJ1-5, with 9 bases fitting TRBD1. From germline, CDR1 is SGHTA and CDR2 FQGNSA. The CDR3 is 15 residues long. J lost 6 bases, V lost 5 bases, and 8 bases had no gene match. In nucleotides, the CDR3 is TGTGCCAGCAGCAGCGGGACAGGGATTCGTCAGCCCCAGCATTTT. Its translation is CASSSGTGIRQPQHF.

The CDR3 region has the DNA TGTGCCAGCAGTGAAGTTCACCCGTCCAACTATGGCTACACCTTC. Protein: CASSEVHPSNYGYTF. The chain uses TRBV6-1 and TRBJ1-2; D ambiguous. Trimming stripped 1 base from V and 2 bases from J, with 11 bases between. The CDR3 has 15 residues. Germline lookup yields CDR1 MNHNS and CDR2 SASEGT.

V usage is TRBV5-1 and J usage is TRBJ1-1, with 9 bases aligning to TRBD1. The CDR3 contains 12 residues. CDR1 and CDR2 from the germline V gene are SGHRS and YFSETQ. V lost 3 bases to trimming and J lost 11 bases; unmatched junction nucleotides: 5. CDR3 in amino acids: CASSSQGAEAFF. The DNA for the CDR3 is TGCGCCAGCAGCTCACAGGGGGCGGAGGCTTTCTTT.

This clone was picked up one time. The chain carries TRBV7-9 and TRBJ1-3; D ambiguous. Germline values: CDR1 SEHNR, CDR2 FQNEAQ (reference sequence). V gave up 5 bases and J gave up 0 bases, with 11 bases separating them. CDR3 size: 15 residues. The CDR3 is CASSETGNSGNTIYF. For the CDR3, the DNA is TGTGCCAGCAGCGAGACCGGGAACTCTGGAAACACCATATATTTT. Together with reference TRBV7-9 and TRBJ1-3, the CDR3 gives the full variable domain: DTGVSQNPRHKITKRGQNVTFRCDPISEHNRLYWYRQTLGQGPEFLTYFQNEAQLEKSRLLSDRFSAERPKGSFSTLEIQRTEQGDSAMYLCASSETGNSGNTIYFGEGSWLTVV.

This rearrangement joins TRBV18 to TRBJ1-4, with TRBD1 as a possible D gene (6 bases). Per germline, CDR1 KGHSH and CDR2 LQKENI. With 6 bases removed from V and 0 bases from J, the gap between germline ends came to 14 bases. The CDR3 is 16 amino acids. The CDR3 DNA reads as TGTGCCAGCTCGACCAATGGGGGGCCAACTAATGAAAAACTGTTTTTT. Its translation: CASSTNGGPTNEKLFF.

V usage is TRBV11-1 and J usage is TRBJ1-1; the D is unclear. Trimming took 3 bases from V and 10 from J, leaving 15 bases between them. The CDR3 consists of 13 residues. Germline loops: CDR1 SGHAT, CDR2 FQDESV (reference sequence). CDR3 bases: TGTGCCAGCAGCTTCGACCCGGGTGGAAGAGCTTTCTTT. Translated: CASSFDPGGRAFF.

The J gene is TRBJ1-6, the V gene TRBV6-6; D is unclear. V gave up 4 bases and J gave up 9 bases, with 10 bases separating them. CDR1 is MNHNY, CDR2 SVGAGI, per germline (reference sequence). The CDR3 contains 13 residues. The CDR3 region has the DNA TGTGCCAGCAGTTTCCTCGCGTCTTCACCCCTCCACTTT. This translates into CASSFLASSPLHF.

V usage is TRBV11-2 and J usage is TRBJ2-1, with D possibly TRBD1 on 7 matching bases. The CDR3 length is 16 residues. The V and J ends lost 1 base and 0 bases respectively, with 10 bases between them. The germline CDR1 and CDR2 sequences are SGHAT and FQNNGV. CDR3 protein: CASSLAGGSSYNEQFF. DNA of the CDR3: TGTGCCAGCAGCTTAGCAGGGGGGAGCTCCTACAATGAGCAGTTCTTC.

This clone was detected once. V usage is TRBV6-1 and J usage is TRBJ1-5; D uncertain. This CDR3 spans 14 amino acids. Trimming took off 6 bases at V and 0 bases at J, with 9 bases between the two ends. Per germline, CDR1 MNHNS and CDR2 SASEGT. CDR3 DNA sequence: TGTGCCAGCAGACGGGGAGTTAGCAATCAGCCCCAGCATTTT. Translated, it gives CASRRGVSNQPQHF.

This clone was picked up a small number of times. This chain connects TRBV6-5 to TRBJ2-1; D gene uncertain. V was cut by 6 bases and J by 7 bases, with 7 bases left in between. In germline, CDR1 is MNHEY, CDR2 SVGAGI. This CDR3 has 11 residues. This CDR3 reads CASSRWNEQFF. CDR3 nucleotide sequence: TGTGCCAGCAGCCGCTGGAATGAGCAGTTCTTC.

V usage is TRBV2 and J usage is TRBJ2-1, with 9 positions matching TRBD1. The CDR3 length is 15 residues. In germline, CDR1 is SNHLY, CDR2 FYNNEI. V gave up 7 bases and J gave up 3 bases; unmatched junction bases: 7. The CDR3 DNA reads TGTGCCAGCACCGCAGGGACAGGGAACTACAATGAGCAGTTCTTC. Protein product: CASTAGTGNYNEQFF. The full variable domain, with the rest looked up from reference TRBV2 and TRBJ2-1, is EPEVTQTPSHQVTQMGQEVILRCVPISNHLYFYWYRQILGQKVEFLVSFYNNEISEKSEIFDDQFSVERPDGSNFTLKIRSTKLEDSAMYFCASTAGTGNYNEQFFGPGTRLTVL.

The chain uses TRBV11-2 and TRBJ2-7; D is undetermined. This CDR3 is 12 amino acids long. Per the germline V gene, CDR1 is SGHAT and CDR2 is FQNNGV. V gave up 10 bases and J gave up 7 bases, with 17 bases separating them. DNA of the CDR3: TGTGCCAACCGAACCCAATATTGGGAGCAGTACTTC. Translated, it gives CANRTQYWEQYF.

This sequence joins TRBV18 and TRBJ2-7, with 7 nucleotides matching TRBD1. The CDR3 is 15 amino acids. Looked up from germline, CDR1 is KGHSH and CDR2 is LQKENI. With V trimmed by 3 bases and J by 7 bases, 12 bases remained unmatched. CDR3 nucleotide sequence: TGTGCCAGCTCACCCTCCGGACAGGTCTCGTGGGAGCAGTACTTC. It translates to CASSPSGQVSWEQYF.

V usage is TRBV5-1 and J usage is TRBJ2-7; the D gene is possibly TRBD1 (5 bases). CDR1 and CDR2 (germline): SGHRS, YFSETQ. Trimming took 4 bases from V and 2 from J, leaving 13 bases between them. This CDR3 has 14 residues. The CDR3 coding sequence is TGCGCCAGCAGCCCCTCGCAGGGTACCTACGAGCAGTACTTC. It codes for CASSPSQGTYEQYF.

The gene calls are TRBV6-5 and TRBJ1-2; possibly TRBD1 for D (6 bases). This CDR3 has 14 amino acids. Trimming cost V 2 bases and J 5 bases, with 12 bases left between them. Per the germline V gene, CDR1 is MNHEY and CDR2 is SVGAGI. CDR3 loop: CASSYEGGRYGYTF. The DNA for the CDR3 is TGTGCCAGCAGTTACGAGGGGGGCAGGTATGGCTACACCTTC.

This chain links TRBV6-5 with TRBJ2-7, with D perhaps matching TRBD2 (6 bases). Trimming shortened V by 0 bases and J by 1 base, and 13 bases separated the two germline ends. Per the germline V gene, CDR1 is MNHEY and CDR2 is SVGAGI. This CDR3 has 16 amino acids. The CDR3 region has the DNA TGTGCCAGCAGTTACTCCTCGGGAGCGGCATCCTACGAGCAGTACTTC. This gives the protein CASSYSSGAASYEQYF.

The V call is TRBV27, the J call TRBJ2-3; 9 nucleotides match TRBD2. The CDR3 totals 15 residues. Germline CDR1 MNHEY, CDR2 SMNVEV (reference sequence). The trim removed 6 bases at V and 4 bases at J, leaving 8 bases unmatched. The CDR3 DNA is TGTGCCAGCAGAAATGCGGGACTAGCTGCAGATACGCAGTATTTT. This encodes CASRNAGLAADTQYF.

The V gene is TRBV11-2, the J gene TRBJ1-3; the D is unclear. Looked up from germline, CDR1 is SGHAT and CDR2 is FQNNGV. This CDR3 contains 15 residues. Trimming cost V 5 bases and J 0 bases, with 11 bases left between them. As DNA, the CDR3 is TGTGCCAGCAGCCCACAGCTACCCTCTGGAAACACCATATATTTT. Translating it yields CASSPQLPSGNTIYF.

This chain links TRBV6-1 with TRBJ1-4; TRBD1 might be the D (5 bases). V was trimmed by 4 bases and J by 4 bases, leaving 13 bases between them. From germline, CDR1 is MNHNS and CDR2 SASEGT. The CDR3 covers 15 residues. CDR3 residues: CASSAGKSGNEKLFF. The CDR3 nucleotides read TGTGCCAGCAGTGCAGGGAAATCCGGTAATGAAAAACTGTTTTTT.

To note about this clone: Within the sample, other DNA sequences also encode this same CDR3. The CDR3 loop is CASSYDGSYEQYF. CDR3 bases: TGTGCCAGCAGTTACGACGGCTCCTACGAGCAGTACTTC. This chain connects TRBV6-5 to TRBJ2-7, with unresolved D. The CDR3 runs to 13 residues. CDR1 is MNHEY, CDR2 SVGAGI, per germline. The germline V and J ends were trimmed by 2 bases and 0 bases, with 5 bases remaining between them.

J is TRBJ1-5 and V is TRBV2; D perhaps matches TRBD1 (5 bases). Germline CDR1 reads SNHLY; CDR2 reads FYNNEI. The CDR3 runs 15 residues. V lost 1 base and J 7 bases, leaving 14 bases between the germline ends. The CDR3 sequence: CASSEDGGRVQPQHF. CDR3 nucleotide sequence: TGTGCCAGCAGTGAAGATGGAGGCAGGGTCCAGCCCCAGCATTTT.

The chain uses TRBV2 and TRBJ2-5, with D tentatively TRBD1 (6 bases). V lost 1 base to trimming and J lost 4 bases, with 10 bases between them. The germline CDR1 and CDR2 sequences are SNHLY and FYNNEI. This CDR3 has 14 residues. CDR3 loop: CASSEGGPGETQYF. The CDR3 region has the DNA TGTGCCAGCAGTGAAGGGGGGCCGGGAGAGACCCAGTACTTC.

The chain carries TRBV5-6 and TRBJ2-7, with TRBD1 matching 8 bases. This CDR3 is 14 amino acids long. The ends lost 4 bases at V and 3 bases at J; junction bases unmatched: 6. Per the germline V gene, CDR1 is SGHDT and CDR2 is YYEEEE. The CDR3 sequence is CASSLDRGGYEQYF. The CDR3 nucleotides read TGTGCCAGCAGCCTTGACAGGGGTGGCTACGAGCAGTACTTC.

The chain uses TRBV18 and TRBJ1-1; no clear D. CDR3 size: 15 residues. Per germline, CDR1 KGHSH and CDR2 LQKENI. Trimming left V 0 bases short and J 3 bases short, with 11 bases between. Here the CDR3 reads CASSPPNPRDTEAFF. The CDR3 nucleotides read TGTGCCAGCTCACCACCGAACCCACGGGACACTGAAGCTTTCTTT.

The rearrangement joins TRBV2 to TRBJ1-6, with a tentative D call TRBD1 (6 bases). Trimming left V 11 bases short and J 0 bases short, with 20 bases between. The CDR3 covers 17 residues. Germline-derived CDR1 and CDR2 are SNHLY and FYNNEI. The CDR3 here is CALQGSSTSSYNSPLHF. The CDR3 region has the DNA TGTGCCCTCCAGGGGAGTTCTACTAGCTCCTATAATTCACCCCTCCACTTT.

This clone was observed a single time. The CDR3: CASSLDRGSDEKLFF. CDR3 coding DNA: TGTGCCAGCAGCCTGGACAGGGGTTCGGATGAAAAACTGTTTTTT. The chain carries TRBV5-4 and TRBJ1-4; 9 bases are a match to TRBD1. This CDR3 has 15 residues. Trimming removed 4 bases from V and 6 bases from J; junction bases left unmatched: 7. Germline CDR1 reads SGHNT; CDR2 reads YYREEE (reference sequence).

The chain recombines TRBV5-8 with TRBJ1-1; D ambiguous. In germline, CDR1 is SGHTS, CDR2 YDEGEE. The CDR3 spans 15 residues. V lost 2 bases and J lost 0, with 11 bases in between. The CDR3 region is CASSLSMNLNTEAFF. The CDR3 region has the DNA TGTGCCAGCAGCTTAAGTATGAACCTGAACACTGAAGCTTTCTTT.

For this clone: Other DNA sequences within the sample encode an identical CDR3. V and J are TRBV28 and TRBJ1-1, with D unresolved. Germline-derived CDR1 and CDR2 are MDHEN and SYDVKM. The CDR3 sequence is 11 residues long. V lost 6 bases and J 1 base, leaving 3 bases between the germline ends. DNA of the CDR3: TGTGCCAGCAGCCCGAACACTGAAGCTTTCTTT. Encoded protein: CASSPNTEAFF.

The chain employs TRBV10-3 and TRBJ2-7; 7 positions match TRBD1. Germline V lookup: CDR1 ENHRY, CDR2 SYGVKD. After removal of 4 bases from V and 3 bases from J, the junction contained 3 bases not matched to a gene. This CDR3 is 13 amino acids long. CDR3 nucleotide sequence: TGTGCCATCAGTGCGGACAGGCTCTACGAGCAGTACTTC. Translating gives CAISADRLYEQYF.

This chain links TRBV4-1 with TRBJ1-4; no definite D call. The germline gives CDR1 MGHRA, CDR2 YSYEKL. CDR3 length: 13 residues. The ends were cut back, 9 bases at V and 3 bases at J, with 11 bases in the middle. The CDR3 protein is CASSLSPNEKLFF. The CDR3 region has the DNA TGCGCCAGTAGTCTTTCCCCTAATGAAAAACTGTTTTTT.

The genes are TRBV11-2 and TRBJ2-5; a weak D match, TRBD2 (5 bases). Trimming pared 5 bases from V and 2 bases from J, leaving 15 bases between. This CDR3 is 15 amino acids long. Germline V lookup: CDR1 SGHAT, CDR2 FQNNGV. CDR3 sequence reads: CASSPRGRGQETQYF. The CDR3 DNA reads TGTGCCAGCAGCCCCCGAGGGCGAGGTCAAGAGACCCAGTACTTC.